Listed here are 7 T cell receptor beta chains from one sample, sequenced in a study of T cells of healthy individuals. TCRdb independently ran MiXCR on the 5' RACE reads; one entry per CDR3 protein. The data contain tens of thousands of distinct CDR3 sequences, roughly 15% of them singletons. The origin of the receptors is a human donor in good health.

This chain's CDR3 is CSAQARATSTDTQYF. The CDR3 DNA sequence: TGCAGTGCGCAGGCCCGGGCCACGTCGACGGATACGCAGTATTTT. The chain uses TRBV20-1 and TRBJ2-3; no clear D. The germline V and J ends were trimmed by 6 bases and 6 bases, with 22 bases remaining between them. Germline values: CDR1 DFQATT, CDR2 SNEGSKA (reference sequence). The CDR3 loop spans 15 amino acids.

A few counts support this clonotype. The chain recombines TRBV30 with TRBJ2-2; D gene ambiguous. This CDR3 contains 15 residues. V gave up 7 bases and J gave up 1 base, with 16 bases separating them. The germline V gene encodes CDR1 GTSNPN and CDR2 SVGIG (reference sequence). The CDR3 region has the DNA TGTGCCTACGGACCCGAACCTAAGAACACCGGGGAGCTGTTTTTT. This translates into CAYGPEPKNTGELFF.

The CDR3 reads CSAKTGGDEKLFF. The CDR3 nucleotides are TGCAGTGCTAAGACCGGGGGGGATGAAAAACTGTTTTTT. This sequence joins TRBV20-1 and TRBJ1-4; weak D call: TRBD1 (5 bases). Trimming removed 4 bases at V and 6 bases at J, with 12 bases between. The CDR3 spans 13 residues. The germline CDR1 and CDR2 sequences are DFQATT and SNEGSKA (reference sequence).

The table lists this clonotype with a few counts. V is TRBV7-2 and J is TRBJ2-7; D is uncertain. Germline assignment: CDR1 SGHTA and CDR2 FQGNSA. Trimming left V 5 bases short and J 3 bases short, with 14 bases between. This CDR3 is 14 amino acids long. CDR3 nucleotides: TGTGCCAGCAGCCCCGGGCGGTTAGGCTACGAGCAGTACTTC. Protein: CASSPGRLGYEQYF.

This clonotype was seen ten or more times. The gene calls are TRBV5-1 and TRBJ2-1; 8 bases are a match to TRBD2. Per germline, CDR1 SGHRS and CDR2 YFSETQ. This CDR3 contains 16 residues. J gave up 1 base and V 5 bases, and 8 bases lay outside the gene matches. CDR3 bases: TGCGCCAGCAGATCCACTGTAGCGGGGTCCTACAATGAGCAGTTCTTC. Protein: CASRSTVAGSYNEQFF.

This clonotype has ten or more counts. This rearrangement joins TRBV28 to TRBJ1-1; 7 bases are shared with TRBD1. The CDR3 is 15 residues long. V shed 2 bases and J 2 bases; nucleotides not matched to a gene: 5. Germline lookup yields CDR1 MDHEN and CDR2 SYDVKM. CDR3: CASSLGTDGNTEAFF. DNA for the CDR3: TGTGCCAGCAGTTTAGGGACAGACGGTAACACTGAAGCTTTCTTT.

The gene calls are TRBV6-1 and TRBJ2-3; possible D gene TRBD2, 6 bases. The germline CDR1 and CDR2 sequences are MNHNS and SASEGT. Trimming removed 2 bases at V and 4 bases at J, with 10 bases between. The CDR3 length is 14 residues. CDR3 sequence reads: CASSETGRADTQYF. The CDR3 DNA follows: TGTGCCAGCAGTGAAACCGGGAGAGCAGATACGCAGTATTTT.